This T cell receptor beta chain was sequenced for a study of T cells in Graves' hyperthyroidism and ophthalmopathy (dated by TCRdb to between 2018 and 2020). A note on the overall study: Peripheral blood was sampled at the time of initial diagnosis, prior to any treatment. To identify distinguishing TCR V-J signatures, a discovery cohort of around 100 patients was used, comprising 40 to 45 with Graves' ophthalmopathy and some 57 with stable Graves' hyperthyroidism. Whether ophthalmopathy could be predicted prospectively was tested in an independent validation cohort made up of 18 to 20 hyperthyroidism patients plus 17 patients who later progressed to ophthalmopathy. The 100 discovery patients were randomly split 7:3 into training and test sets. Thyroid tissue and blood T-cell repertoires from several Graves' hyperthyroidism patients were also compared in the study. Once sampling was done, hyperthyroidism patients were given methimazole at a starting dose of 30 mg daily, whereas ophthalmopathy patients were given high-dose intravenous methylprednisolone. According to the paper, TCR Vbeta CDR3 sequencing was carried out on 120 to 150 peripheral blood samples, which came from 40 to 45 ophthalmopathy, under 80 hyperthyroidism and approximately 17 progressor patients.

This clonotype was observed at least ten times. Its antigen is still unknown. The sample holds no much larger clone one base away, and base qualities are not on file. Ophthalmopathy patients had moderately to severely active disease, Clinical Activity Score of at least 3, NOSPECS grade of at least 4, and duration under 3 months. The study excluded patients with uncontrolled infections, other autoimmune diseases, pregnancy or lactation. Diagnoses relied on clinical symptoms, serum thyroxine and TRAb, thyroid ultrasound and orbital computed tomography. PBMCs were isolated from about 9 ml of fresh peripheral blood by Ficoll-Paque density gradient centrifugation. Total RNA was extracted with Trizol reagent, and quality was checked on an Agilent 2100 Bioanalyzer. CDR3 length: 16 amino acids, cysteine to phenylalanine. The DNA shown is the 48-base CDR3, in frame from base 1. From a lookup of the germline V gene, CDR1 and CDR2 are SNHLY and FYNNEI. V is clipped by 0 bases and J by 2 bases, and the sequence between their germline boundaries is 14 bases long.

The TCR beta CDR3 regions were amplified from the RNA transcripts. For the first round of RT-PCR on the TCR CDR3, the HTBI primer set was used together with the Qiagen OneStep RT-PCR kit. Libraries were constructed in a second round of multiplex PCR, after which size selection and purification were carried out. Paired-end sequencing of the libraries was performed with 100 bp reads on an Illumina HiSeq2000. The published analysis was carried out like this. Raw data were processed with SOAPnuke, discarding reads with adapters, uncalled bases, mean Phred below 15, or no exact constant-primer or identifier match. COPE v1.2.5 was used to merge the high-quality paired reads, and each unique nucleotide sequence was defined as a clonotype. Clonotypes were aligned to IMGT TRBV, TRBD and TRBJ reference segments using MiTCR v1.1. Analysis was restricted to V-J combinations with a frequency above 0.0001, which covered about 99% of repertoires. The TCS score was defined as F50 (clonal expansion) divided by E x V (chaos), with BLOSUM62-based TCRdist calculated between CDR3 peptides within each V-J. Welch's t-statistics and random forest reduced 514 V-J features to about 12, which were used in a naive Bayes classifier (R e1071). Using fastp trimming at Q25 and MiXCR clonotype assembly, TCRdb reanalyzed the public sequencing data and kept in-frame beta chains. Each CDR3 protein appears once, grouped with its most common genes and DNA. Here the V and J calls rest on TCRdb's processing, not on the authors' analysis. For this sample there are about 380,000 distinct CDR3 sequences; less than 20% appear just once. The top ten constitute over 35% of the sample.

The full study reports these points: Most expanded thyroid clonotypes (frequency above 0.001) were also found in blood, which suggests that blood repertoires may mirror thyroid immune responses. In cross-validation, a model built on a 13 V-J signature told ophthalmopathy apart from stable hyperthyroidism with approximately 90% sensitivity and about 81% specificity, and in testing the same model reached 80%/75%. No statistical method was used to set the sample size in advance, and investigators knew the group allocation. In validation, the model predicted progression to ophthalmopathy a median of about 6.8 months before onset, with around 70% sensitivity and about 72% specificity.

The source is a man in his late teens or twenties with Graves' ophthalmopathy. The specimen sequenced was blood. The sequence links TRBV2 to TRBJ2-7, with the D gene call left open. The DNA sequence is as follows: TGTGCCAGCAGTGAAGCGCTTGGCGCAGGAACCTACGAGCAGTACTTC. Translated, it reads CASSEALGAGTYEQYF. Full variable domain (CDR3 extended with the reference TRBV2 and TRBJ2-7 proteins): EPEVTQTPSHQVTQMGQEVILRCVPISNHLYFYWYRQILGQKVEFLVSFYNNEISEKSEIFDDQFSVERPDGSNFTLKIRSTKLEDSAMYFCASSEALGAGTYEQYFGPGTRLTVT.